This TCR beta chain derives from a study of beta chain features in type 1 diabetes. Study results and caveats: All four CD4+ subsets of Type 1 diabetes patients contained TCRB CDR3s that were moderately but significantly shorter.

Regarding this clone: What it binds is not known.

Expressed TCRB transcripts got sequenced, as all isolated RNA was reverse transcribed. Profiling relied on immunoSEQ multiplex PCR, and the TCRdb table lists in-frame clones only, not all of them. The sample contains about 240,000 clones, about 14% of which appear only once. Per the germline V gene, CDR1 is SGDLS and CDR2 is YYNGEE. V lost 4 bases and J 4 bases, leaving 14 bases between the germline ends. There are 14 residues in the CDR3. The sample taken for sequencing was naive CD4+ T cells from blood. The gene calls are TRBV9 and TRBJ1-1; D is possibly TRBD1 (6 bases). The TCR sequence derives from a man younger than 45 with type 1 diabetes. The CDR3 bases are TGTGCCAGCAGCTCCGAGACAGGAAGCACTGAAGCTTTCTTT. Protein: CASSSETGSTEAFF.